The 22 T cell receptor beta chains given below trace back to one sample, sequenced in a study of technical replicates of blood from a few donors. Profiling relied on immunoSEQ multiplex PCR, and the TCRdb table lists in-frame clones only, not all of them. Here the sample spans 80,000 to 90,000 clones, roughly 94% being singletons. Sequencing was performed on T cells isolated from PBMCs. Every receptor here comes from a human donor in good health.

This chain uses TRBV6-1 with TRBJ1-5; D may be TRBD1 (5 bases). V was shortened by 7 bases and J by 6 bases, with 10 bases between the two germline ends. The CDR3 consists of 12 residues. Germline assignment: CDR1 MNHNS and CDR2 SASEGT. CDR3: CASTGFGQPQHF. In DNA, the CDR3 is TGTGCCAGCACAGGGTTCGGTCAGCCCCAGCATTTT.

V and J are TRBV5-1 and TRBJ1-1, with 7 bases identical to TRBD1. Germline CDR1 reads SGHRS; CDR2 reads YFSETQ. J lost 0 bases, V lost 4 bases, and 9 bases had no gene match. The CDR3 is made up of 16 amino acids. The CDR3 sequence: CASSLRQGGMNTEAFF. DNA for the CDR3: TGCGCCAGCAGCCTAAGACAGGGAGGTATGAACACTGAAGCTTTCTTT.

The chain uses TRBV6-1 and TRBJ1-2; 10 bases map to TRBD1. The V segment lost 7 bases and the J segment 1 base; nucleotides outside the gene matches: 6. This CDR3 has 15 residues. CDR1 is MNHNS and CDR2 is SASEGT in the germline V gene. The CDR3 DNA reads TGTGCCAGCACCGAGGGACAGGGGAATAACTATGGCTACACCTTC. Amino acid sequence: CASTEGQGNNYGYTF.

CDR3 sequence (DNA): TGTGCCAGCAGCTTATTCGGTCGCGGGGGAACCGGGGAGCTGTTTTTT. This translates into CASSLFGRGGTGELFF. The rearrangement links TRBV7-8 to TRBJ2-2; TRBD2 matches at 7 bases. Trimming cost V 2 bases and J 5 bases; bases outside gene matches: 8. The CDR3 length is 16 residues. In germline, CDR1 is SGHVS, CDR2 FQNEAQ.

This clone turned up a few times. The V call is TRBV29-1, the J call TRBJ1-1, with 7 bases identical to TRBD1. The CDR3 sequence is 12 residues long. Germline V CDR1 and CDR2: SQVTM, ANQGSEA. J lost 4 bases, V lost 6 bases, and 5 bases had no gene match. In DNA, the CDR3 is TGCAGCGTGACGGACAGGATCACTGAAGCTTTCTTT. This sequence encodes CSVTDRITEAFF.

The V and J genes are TRBV5-1 and TRBJ2-1; 7 positions agree with TRBD1. J was trimmed by 3 bases and V by 7 bases; bases with no gene match: 7. The germline CDR1 and CDR2 sequences are SGHRS and YFSETQ. This CDR3 spans 14 amino acids. The CDR3 reads CASCSGTDYNEQFF. The CDR3 DNA reads as TGCGCCAGCTGCTCCGGGACAGACTACAATGAGCAGTTCTTC.

V is TRBV6-1 and J is TRBJ1-1, with 7 positions matching TRBD1. This CDR3 is built from 15 residues. J lost 1 base, V lost 4 bases, and 6 bases had no gene match. Germline CDR1 and CDR2: MNHNS and SASEGT. This chain's CDR3 is CASSGQGQQNTEAFF. CDR3 bases: TGTGCCAGCAGTGGTCAGGGACAGCAGAACACTGAAGCTTTCTTT.

The rearrangement links TRBV5-6 to TRBJ2-5; 8 bases align to TRBD2. Trimming took 2 bases from V and 2 from J; bases not matched to a gene: 5. This CDR3 has 15 amino acids. Germline assignment: CDR1 SGHDT and CDR2 YYEEEE. CDR3 sequence: CASSFFGGGQETQYF. CDR3 DNA sequence: TGTGCCAGCAGCTTTTTTGGCGGGGGGCAAGAGACCCAGTACTTC.

V and J are TRBV18 and TRBJ1-2, with 7 nucleotides matching TRBD1. The CDR3 has 18 amino acids. Trimming at V came to 1 base and at J to 3 bases, leaving 14 bases not matched to a gene. Germline CDR1 and CDR2: KGHSH and LQKENI. CDR3 bases: TGTGCCAGCTCACCACAAAATCCGGGACAGACTCCCTACTATGGCTACACCTTC. Protein sequence: CASSPQNPGQTPYYGYTF.

The genes are TRBV15 and TRBJ1-1; D ambiguous. The length of the CDR3 is 14 residues. The V gene's germline CDR1 is LNHNV and CDR2 YYDKDF (reference sequence). Trimming removed 5 bases from V and 2 bases from J, with 12 bases in between. This CDR3 reads CATSGGRLNTEAFF. CDR3 coding DNA: TGTGCCACCAGCGGCGGGAGATTAAACACTGAAGCTTTCTTT.

The rearrangement uses TRBV18 and TRBJ1-2, with D maybe TRBD1 (5 bases). The CDR3 covers 16 residues. Germline CDR1 reads KGHSH; CDR2 reads LQKENI. The V and J ends lost 0 bases and 5 bases respectively, with 16 bases between them. CDR3 bases: TGTGCCAGCTCACCACCGAGAATACTGGGACTGTATGGCTACACCTTC. It codes for CASSPPRILGLYGYTF.

The chain combines TRBV25-1 with TRBJ1-4; D is perhaps TRBD1 (6 bases). Trimming took off 1 base at V and 7 bases at J, with 13 bases between the two ends. The CDR3 sequence is 15 residues long. CDR1 is MGHDK, CDR2 SYGVNS, per germline. In nucleotides, the CDR3 is TGTGCCAGCAGTGAATCTGGACAGACAGTTGAAAAACTGTTTTTT. Encoded protein: CASSESGQTVEKLFF.

This chain links TRBV28 with TRBJ1-2; TRBD1 matches at 8 bases. Germline CDR1 and CDR2: MDHEN and SYDVKM. The V gene end was trimmed by 4 bases and the J gene end by 4 bases; junction bases not matched to a gene: 8. The CDR3 sequence is 15 residues long. DNA of the CDR3: TGTGCCAGCAGTTACGGACAGGGTCCTCCCTATGGCTACACCTTC. As protein: CASSYGQGPPYGYTF.

The chain employs TRBV2 and TRBJ2-3; 13 positions agree with TRBD2. Germline V gives CDR1 SNHLY, CDR2 FYNNEI. The V segment lost 0 bases and the J segment 4 bases; nucleotides outside the gene matches: 1. CDR3 size: 16 residues. Here the CDR3 reads CASSEALAGGPDTQYF. The CDR3, as DNA: TGTGCCAGCAGTGAAGCACTAGCGGGGGGGCCAGATACGCAGTATTTT.

The J gene is TRBJ1-2, the V gene TRBV6-6; D is perhaps TRBD1 (6 bases). CDR1 and CDR2 (germline): MNHNY, SVGAGI (reference sequence). CDR3 length: 16 amino acids. Trimming left V 6 bases short and J 3 bases short, with 20 bases between. This CDR3 reads CASSPNSGQLDYGYTF. CDR3 coding DNA: TGTGCCAGCAGCCCGAACTCGGGACAATTAGACTATGGCTACACCTTC.

The chain has TRBV7-9 and TRBJ1-2; a weak D match, TRBD1 (5 bases). In germline, CDR1 is SEHNR, CDR2 FQNEAQ (reference sequence). Deletions cut 8 bases from V and 5 bases from J, with 21 bases between. This CDR3 has 15 amino acids. The CDR3 reads CASREGGEGIYGYTF. CDR3 DNA: TGTGCCAGCCGAGAGGGAGGGGAGGGGATTTATGGCTACACCTTC.

V is TRBV28 and J is TRBJ1-2; 8 bases agree with TRBD1. This CDR3 spans 14 amino acids. V trimming: 1 base; J trimming: 6 bases; junction bases outside the gene matches: 4. Germline-derived CDR1 and CDR2 are MDHEN and SYDVKM. In DNA, the CDR3 is TGTGCCAGCAGTTTATCTTCCAGGGGGCATGGCTACACCTTC. Translation: CASSLSSRGHGYTF.

The genes are TRBV18 and TRBJ2-1; no definite D call. V lost 3 bases and J lost 6, with 3 bases in between. The germline V gene has CDR1 KGHSH and CDR2 LQKENI. The CDR3 has 11 amino acids. The CDR3 reads CASSPINEQFF. In DNA form, the CDR3 reads TGTGCCAGCTCACCCATCAATGAGCAGTTCTTC.

The gene calls are TRBV14 and TRBJ2-6; the D gene is possibly TRBD1 (6 bases). This CDR3 spans 18 amino acids. The V end was cut by 5 bases, the J end by 6 bases, with 23 bases between. In germline, CDR1 is SGHDN, CDR2 FVKESK. The CDR3 DNA is TGTGCCAGCAGCGACGACAGGCTCTCTTGGTGGGCGGCCAACGTCCTGACTTTC. It specifies CASSDDRLSWWAANVLTF.

The chain couples TRBV6-6 to TRBJ2-1, with TRBD2 matching over 9 bases. The CDR3 runs to 16 residues. The V and J ends lost 6 bases and 6 bases, in that order; junction bases with no gene match: 12. Germline loops: CDR1 MNHNY, CDR2 SVGAGI (reference sequence). CDR3: CASRDTPGLASNEQFF. The CDR3 DNA is TGTGCCAGCAGAGACACTCCGGGACTAGCCTCCAATGAGCAGTTCTTC.

A single count supports this clone. The V call is TRBV5-1, the J call TRBJ2-3; unclear D gene. The CDR3 contains 15 residues. The V and J ends lost 0 bases and 0 bases respectively, with 8 bases between them. Germline V gene lookup returns CDR1 SGHRS and CDR2 YFSETQ. The CDR3, as DNA: TGCGCCAGCAGCTTGGGGTCAGTAAGCACAGATACGCAGTATTTT. Residues: CASSLGSVSTDTQYF.

CDR3 in amino acids: CAWTPPSSRSGYTF. Written as DNA, the CDR3 is TGTGCCTGGACCCCTCCCTCTTCGAGGTCCGGCTACACCTTC. V gene TRBV30 combines with J gene TRBJ1-2; D unresolved. The CDR3 contains 14 residues. CDR1 and CDR2 from the germline V gene are GTSNPN and SVGIG (reference sequence). Trimming took off 4 bases at V and 8 bases at J, with 20 bases between the two ends.